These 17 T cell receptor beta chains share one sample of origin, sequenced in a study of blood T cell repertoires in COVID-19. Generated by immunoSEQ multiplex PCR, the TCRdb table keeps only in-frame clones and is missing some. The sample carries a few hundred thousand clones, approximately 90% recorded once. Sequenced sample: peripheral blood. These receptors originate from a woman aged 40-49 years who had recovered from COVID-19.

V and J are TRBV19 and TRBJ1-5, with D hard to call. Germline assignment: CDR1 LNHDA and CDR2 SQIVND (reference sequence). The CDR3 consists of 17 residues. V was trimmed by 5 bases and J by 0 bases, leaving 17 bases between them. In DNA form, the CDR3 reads TGTGCCAGTAGTCCCAGACCACGGGAGTATAGCAATCAGCCCCAGCATTTT. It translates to CASSPRPREYSNQPQHF.

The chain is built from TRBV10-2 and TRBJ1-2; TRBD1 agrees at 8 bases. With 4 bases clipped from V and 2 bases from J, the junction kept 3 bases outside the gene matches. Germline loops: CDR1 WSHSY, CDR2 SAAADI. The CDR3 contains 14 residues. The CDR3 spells CASSGGQGNYGYTF. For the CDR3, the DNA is TGCGCCAGCAGTGGCGGACAGGGCAACTATGGCTACACCTTC.

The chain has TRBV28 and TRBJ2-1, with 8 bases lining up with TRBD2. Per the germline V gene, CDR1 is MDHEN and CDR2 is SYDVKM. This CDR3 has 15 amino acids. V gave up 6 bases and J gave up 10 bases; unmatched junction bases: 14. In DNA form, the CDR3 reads TGTGCCAGCAGCCCCGGGACTAGTCTCCTGGGGGAGCAGTTCTTC. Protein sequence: CASSPGTSLLGEQFF.

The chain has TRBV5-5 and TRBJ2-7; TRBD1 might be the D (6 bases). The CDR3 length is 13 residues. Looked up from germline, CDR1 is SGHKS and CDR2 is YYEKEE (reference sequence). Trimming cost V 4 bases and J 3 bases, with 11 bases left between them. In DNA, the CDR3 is TGTGCCAGCAGCCGGACAGCCGACTACGAGCAGTACGTC. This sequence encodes CASSRTADYEQYV.

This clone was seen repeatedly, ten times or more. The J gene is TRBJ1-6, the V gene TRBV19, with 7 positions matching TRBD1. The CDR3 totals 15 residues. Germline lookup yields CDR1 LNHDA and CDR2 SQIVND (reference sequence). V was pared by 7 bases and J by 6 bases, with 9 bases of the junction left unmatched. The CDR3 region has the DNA TGTGCCAGTACCCCCCGGCACAGGGGTAATTCACCCCTCCACTTT. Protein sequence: CASTPRHRGNSPLHF. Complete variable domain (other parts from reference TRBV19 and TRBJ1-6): DGGITQSPKYLFRKEGQNVTLSCEQNLNHDAMYWYRQDPGQGLRLIYYSQIVNDFQKGDIAEGYSVSREKKESFPLTVTSAQKNPTAFYLCASTPRHRGNSPLHFGNGTRLTVT.

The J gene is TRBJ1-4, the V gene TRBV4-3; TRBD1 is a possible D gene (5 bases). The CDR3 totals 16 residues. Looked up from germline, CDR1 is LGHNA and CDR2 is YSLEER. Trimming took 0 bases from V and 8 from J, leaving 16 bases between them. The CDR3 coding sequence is TGCGCCAGCAGCCAAGATTCTCCGGGGGGGGGAGAAAAACTGTTTTTT. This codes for CASSQDSPGGGEKLFF.

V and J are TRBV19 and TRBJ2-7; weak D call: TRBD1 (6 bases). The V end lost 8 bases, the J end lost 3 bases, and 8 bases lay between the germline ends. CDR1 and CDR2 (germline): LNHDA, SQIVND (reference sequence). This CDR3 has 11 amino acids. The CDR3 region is CASRGHYEQYF. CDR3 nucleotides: TGTGCCAGTCGGGGACACTACGAGCAGTACTTC.

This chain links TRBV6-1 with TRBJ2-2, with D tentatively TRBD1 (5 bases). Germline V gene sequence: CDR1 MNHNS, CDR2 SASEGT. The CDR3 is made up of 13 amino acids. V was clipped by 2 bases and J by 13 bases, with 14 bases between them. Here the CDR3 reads CASSELRGSGLFF. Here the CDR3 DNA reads TGTGCCAGCAGTGAACTTAGGGGCTCTGGGCTGTTTTTT.

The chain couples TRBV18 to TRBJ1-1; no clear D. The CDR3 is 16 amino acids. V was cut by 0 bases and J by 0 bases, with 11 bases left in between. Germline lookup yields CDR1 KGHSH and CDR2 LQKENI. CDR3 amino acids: CASSPPDGRMNTEAFF. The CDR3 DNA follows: TGTGCCAGCTCACCACCCGACGGGAGGATGAACACTGAAGCTTTCTTT.

The CDR3 here is CAWSPSLAGGPPPYEQYF. CDR3 DNA sequence: TGTGCCTGGAGTCCAAGCCTAGCGGGAGGGCCCCCCCCCTACGAGCAGTACTTC. The chain recombines TRBV30 with TRBJ2-7; 12 bases are a match to TRBD2. CDR3 size: 18 residues. Germline CDR1 is GTSNPN and CDR2 is SVGIG (reference sequence). J lost 2 bases, V lost 2 bases, and 13 bases had no gene match.

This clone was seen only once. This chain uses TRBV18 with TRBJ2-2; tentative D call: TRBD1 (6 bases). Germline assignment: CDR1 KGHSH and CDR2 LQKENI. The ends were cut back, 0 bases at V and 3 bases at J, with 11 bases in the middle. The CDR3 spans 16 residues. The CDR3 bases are TGTGCCAGCTCACCACCCACAGGGATAGACACCGGGGAGCTGTTTTTT. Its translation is CASSPPTGIDTGELFF.

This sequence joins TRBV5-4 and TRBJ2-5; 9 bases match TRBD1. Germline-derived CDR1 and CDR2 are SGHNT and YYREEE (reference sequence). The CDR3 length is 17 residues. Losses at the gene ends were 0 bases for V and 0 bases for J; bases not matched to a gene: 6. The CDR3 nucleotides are TGTGCCAGCAGCTTGGCTGGGTGGACAGGGGACCAAGAGACCCAGTACTTC. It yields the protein CASSLAGWTGDQETQYF.

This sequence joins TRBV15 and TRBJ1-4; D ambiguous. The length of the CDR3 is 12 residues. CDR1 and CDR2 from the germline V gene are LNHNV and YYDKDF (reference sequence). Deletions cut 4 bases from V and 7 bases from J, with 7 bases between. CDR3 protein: CATSTGGEKLFF. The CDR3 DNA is TGTGCCACCAGCACGGGAGGTGAAAAACTGTTTTTT.

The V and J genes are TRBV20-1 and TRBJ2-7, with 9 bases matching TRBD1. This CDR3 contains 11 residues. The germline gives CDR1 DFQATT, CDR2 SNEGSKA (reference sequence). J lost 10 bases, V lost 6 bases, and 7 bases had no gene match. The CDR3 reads CSARGTGLQYF. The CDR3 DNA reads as TGCAGTGCCCGCGGGACAGGGCTACAGTACTTC.

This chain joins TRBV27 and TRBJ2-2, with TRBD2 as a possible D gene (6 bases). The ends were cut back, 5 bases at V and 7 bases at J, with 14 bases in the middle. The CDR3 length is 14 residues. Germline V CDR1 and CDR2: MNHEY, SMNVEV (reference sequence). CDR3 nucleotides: TGTGCCAGCAGTCCCCGTCGCGGGGACGGGGAGCTGTTTTTT. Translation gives CASSPRRGDGELFF.

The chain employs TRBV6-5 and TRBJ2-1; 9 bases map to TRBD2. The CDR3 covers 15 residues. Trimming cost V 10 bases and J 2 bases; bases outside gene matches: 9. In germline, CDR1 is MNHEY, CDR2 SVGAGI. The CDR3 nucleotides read TGTGCCACCCGTCTTAGCGGGGGCCCCTACAATGAGCAGTTCTTC. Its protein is CATRLSGGPYNEQFF.

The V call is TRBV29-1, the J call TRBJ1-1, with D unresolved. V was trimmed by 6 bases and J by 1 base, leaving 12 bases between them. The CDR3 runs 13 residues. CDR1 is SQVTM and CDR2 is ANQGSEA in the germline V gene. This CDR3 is CSVAYAGNTEAFF. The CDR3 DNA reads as TGCAGCGTAGCATACGCGGGGAACACTGAAGCTTTCTTT.